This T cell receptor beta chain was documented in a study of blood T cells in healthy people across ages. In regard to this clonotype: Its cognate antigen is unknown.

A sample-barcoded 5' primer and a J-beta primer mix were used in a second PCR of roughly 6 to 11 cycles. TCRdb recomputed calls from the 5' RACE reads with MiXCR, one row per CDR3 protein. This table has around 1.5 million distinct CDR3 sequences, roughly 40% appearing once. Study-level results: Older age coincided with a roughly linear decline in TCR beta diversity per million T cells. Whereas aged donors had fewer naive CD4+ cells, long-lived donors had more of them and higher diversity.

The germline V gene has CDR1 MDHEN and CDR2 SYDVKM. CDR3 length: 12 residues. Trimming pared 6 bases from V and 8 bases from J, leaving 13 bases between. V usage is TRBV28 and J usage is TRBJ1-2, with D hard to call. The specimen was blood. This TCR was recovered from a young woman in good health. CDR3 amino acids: CASRALVGGYTF. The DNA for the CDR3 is TGTGCCAGCAGGGCATTGGTGGGGGGCTACACCTTC.